A selection of T cell receptor beta chains follows, all from one sample in a study of monozygotic twins with inflammatory bowel disease. TCRdb re-called the 5' RACE reads and gives one entry per CDR3 protein, without DNA. This table holds 150,000 to 200,000 distinct CDR3 sequences. The specimen sequenced was blood. These TCRs come from a human donor with ulcerative colitis or Crohn's disease, or a healthy co-twin of an affected twin (not recorded which). CDR3s include the opening cysteine and the closing phenylalanine or tryptophan. Each record gives: J gene, V gene, CDR3 protein.

>TRBJ2-1|TRBV15
CATSRDRGSINEQFF
>TRBJ2-7|TRBV20-1
CSASSDGPEEQYF
>TRBJ2-2|TRBV5-6
CASSLTGQTGELFF
>TRBJ2-6|TRBV19
CASSFGNRAGANVLTF
>TRBJ1-1|TRBV7-9
CASSRARGLEAFF
>TRBJ2-1|TRBV5-1
CASSSSAGPLAGGTNEQFF
>TRBJ1-4|TRBV7-2
CASTLGSTGPLGKLFF
>TRBJ2-1|TRBV29-1
CSSGLGANEQFF
>TRBJ1-4|TRBV16
CASSQSRAGPNEKLFF
>TRBJ2-3|TRBV9
CASSVGDYSTDTQYF
>TRBJ1-6|TRBV28
CASSSGRSLPLHF
>TRBJ2-7|TRBV6-1
CASRRYRLAQSYEQYF
>TRBJ1-5|TRBV6-6
CASTLRGDSQPQHF
>TRBJ2-1|TRBV7-9
CASSFPGLAGSNEQFF
>TRBJ2-1|TRBV3-1
CASSQDWLATDEQFF
>TRBJ1-6|TRBV10-3
CAISELGRSTSPLHF
>TRBJ1-1|TRBV9
CASSVSGRTNTEAFF